The TCR beta chain described here comes from a study of ipilimumab plus nivolumab after autologous stem cell transplantation. Study at large: Median doses per patient: roughly five ipilimumab, about eight nivolumab. Whole-study findings and limits: Per the authors, repertoire, Treg and microbiota data justify further study.

Checkpoint therapy with ipilimumab 1 mg/kg began 14 to 28 days after transplant. Patients received nivolumab 3 mg/kg at weeks 1, 4, 7, 10, then fortnightly to week 26. TCRdb keeps only in-frame clones here, not all; method: immunoSEQ multiplex PCR. The table includes some 24,000 clones, just over 85% detected once. Notes on this clone: Antigen unknown.

Trimming took 4 bases from V and 0 from J; bases not matched to a gene: 16. Per the germline V gene, CDR1 is LNHDA and CDR2 is SQIVND (reference sequence). This CDR3 region has 19 residues. V gene TRBV19 combines with J gene TRBJ1-1; 8 nucleotides match TRBD1. The origin of this receptor is a male donor with diffuse large B-cell lymphoma. Source: PBMCs, taken in a trial of ipilimumab plus nivolumab as post-transplant consolidation. CDR3 DNA: TGTGCCAGTAGTACTTACCCTCCTTCCGGGACAGGTATGAACACTGAAGCTTTCTTT. This gives the protein CASSTYPPSGTGMNTEAFF.